This T cell receptor beta chain emerged from a study of T cell responses to AZD1222 COVID-19 vaccine. CDR1 is MNHNS, CDR2 SASEGT, per germline. CDR3 length equals 16 residues. The germline V and J ends were trimmed by 2 bases and 7 bases, with 18 bases remaining between them. This clone has only a few counts. Sequenced by immunoSEQ multiplex PCR; TCRdb stores in-frame clones only, minus some. The sample includes about 150,000 clones, roughly 92% of them seen just once. The chain is built from TRBV6-1 and TRBJ1-5; D is possibly TRBD1 (6 bases). The sequencing here drew on peripheral blood, taken on day 0 of AZD1222 vaccination. This clonotype originated in an adult in good health. The CDR3 bases are TGTGCCAGCAGTGAATTTCAGGGCGACAGGAGACAGCCCCAGCATTTT. Its protein product is CASSEFQGDRRQPQHF.